Below, 29 T cell receptor beta chains from the same sample are listed, as sequenced in a study of CD8 T cells in Susac syndrome. RNA totalling about 0.5 to 1 ug underwent reverse transcription with random hexamers. TCRdb reprocessed the immunoSEQ multiplex PCR reads with MiXCR, giving one entry per CDR3 protein. The sample carries 53,000 or so distinct CDR3 sequences, roughly 93% recorded once. Material for sequencing was CD8+ T cells from PBMCs. Receptors originate from a human donor in good health.

V is TRBV23-1 and J is TRBJ2-6, with unresolved D. TRBV23-1 is an ORF, with its function uncertain. The CDR3 is 17 amino acids. Trimming took off 0 bases at V and 0 bases at J, with 9 bases between the two ends. The CDR3 sequence: CASSQSKDISGANVLTF. The DNA for the CDR3 is TGCGCCAGCAGTCAATCGAAAGACATCTCTGGGGCCAACGTCCTGACTTTC.

This sequence joins TRBV15 and TRBJ2-7, with D perhaps assigned TRBD1 or TRBD2 (5 bases each). The germline CDR1 and CDR2 sequences are LNHNV and YYDKDF (reference sequence). The CDR3 contains 13 residues. Trimming removed 3 bases from V and 4 bases from J, with 10 bases in between. The CDR3 DNA sequence: TGTGCCACCAGCAGGGGGACGGAATACGAGCAGTACTTC. It encodes CATSRGTEYEQYF.

The chain recombines TRBV6-5 with TRBJ1-2; 7 nucleotides line up with TRBD1. CDR1 and CDR2 (germline): MNHEY, SVGAGI. There are 13 residues in the CDR3. V lost 2 bases and J lost 6; bases outside the gene matches: 3. The CDR3 is CASSYRTGDGYTF. The CDR3 nucleotides are TGTGCCAGCAGTTACCGGACAGGAGATGGCTACACCTTC.

This chain connects TRBV10-3 to TRBJ2-3; TRBD1 aligns across 9 bases. The J segment lost 6 bases and the V segment lost 10 bases, leaving 8 bases of the junction unmatched. This CDR3 has 13 amino acids. The germline gives CDR1 ENHRY, CDR2 SYGVKD. The CDR3 DNA reads TGTGCCACTGAGACAGGGGGATCCGATACGCAGTATTTT. Amino acid sequence: CATETGGSDTQYF.

V is TRBV12-3 or TRBV12-4 and J is TRBJ2-5, with D unresolved. Trimming shortened V by 4 bases and J by 5 bases, and 11 bases separated the two germline ends. The CDR3 loop spans 13 amino acids. CDR3 amino acids: CASSSSDRETQYF. In DNA form, the CDR3 reads TGTGCCAGCAGTTCGTCAGATCGGGAGACCCAGTACTTC.

The chain has TRBV7-9 and TRBJ2-3; no definite D call. This CDR3 has 15 amino acids. The germline V and J ends were trimmed by 2 bases and 3 bases, with 12 bases remaining between them. Germline loops: CDR1 SEHNR, CDR2 FQNEAQ (reference sequence). The CDR3 sequence is CASSLSVVRTDTQYF. CDR3 nucleotides: TGTGCCAGCAGCTTATCCGTAGTCCGTACAGATACGCAGTATTTT.

CDR3 sequence reads: CASSENRGTYNEQFF. The CDR3 coding sequence is TGTGCCAGCAGTGAGAACAGGGGAACCTACAATGAGCAGTTCTTC. The chain joins TRBV12-3 or TRBV12-4 to TRBJ2-1; the match to TRBD1 covers 7 bases. V shed 5 bases, J shed 2 bases, and the junction held 6 bases outside the gene matches. There are 15 residues in the CDR3.

The rearrangement links TRBV20-1 to TRBJ2-2; D unclear. V was shortened by 3 bases and J by 0 bases, with 20 bases between the two germline ends. CDR1 and CDR2 from the germline V gene are DFQATT and SNEGSKA (reference sequence). This CDR3 has 18 amino acids. This CDR3 reads CSAREEFYGKTNTGELFF. The CDR3 DNA sequence: TGCAGTGCTAGGGAAGAATTTTATGGGAAAACGAACACCGGGGAGCTGTTTTTT.

J is TRBJ2-5 and V is TRBV2, with 8 bases lining up with TRBD1. Germline CDR1 SNHLY, CDR2 FYNNEI. The CDR3 covers 13 residues. V was clipped by 6 bases and J by 4 bases; unmatched bases: 4. CDR3 sequence reads: CASSPTGVETQYF. CDR3 in DNA: TGTGCCAGCAGCCCGACAGGGGTAGAGACCCAGTACTTC. Full variable domain (remainder filled in from reference TRBV2 and TRBJ2-5): EPEVTQTPSHQVTQMGQEVILRCVPISNHLYFYWYRQILGQKVEFLVSFYNNEISEKSEIFDDQFSVERPDGSNFTLKIRSTKLEDSAMYFCASSPTGVETQYFGPGTRLLVL.

V and J are TRBV20-1 and TRBJ2-3; 11 bases align to TRBD2. This CDR3 region has 15 residues. Trimming at V came to 1 base and at J to 0 bases, leaving 0 bases not matched to a gene. Per germline, CDR1 DFQATT and CDR2 SNEGSKA (reference sequence). The CDR3 bases are TGCAGTGCTAGAGTAGCGGGAGGGAGCACAGATACGCAGTATTTT. Protein: CSARVAGGSTDTQYF.

The rearrangement links TRBV9 to TRBJ2-2; perhaps TRBD2 as D (5 bases). The CDR3 has 16 amino acids. Germline V CDR1 and CDR2: SGDLS, YYNGEE. V gave up 3 bases and J gave up 3 bases, with 15 bases separating them. CDR3 DNA sequence: TGTGCCAGCAGCGGGAGCGGTCCTCCCCACACCGGGGAGCTGTTTTTT. As protein: CASSGSGPPHTGELFF. Looking up the rest from reference TRBV9 and TRBJ2-2 gives the full variable domain: DSGVTQTPKHLITATGQRVTLRCSPRSGDLSVYWYQQSLDQGLQFLIQYYNGEERAKGNILERFSAQQFPDLHSELNLSSLELGDSALYFCASSGSGPPHTGELFFGEGSRLTVL.

This chain joins TRBV12-3 or TRBV12-4 and TRBJ2-5; 7 bases line up with TRBD2. CDR3 length equals 15 residues. The ends lost 6 bases at V and 5 bases at J; junction bases unmatched: 12. As DNA, the CDR3 is TGTGCCAGCAGCTTTCTGGGGAGGGGCGGGGAGACCCAGTACTTC. This codes for CASSFLGRGGETQYF.

This rearrangement joins TRBV12-3 or TRBV12-4 to TRBJ2-4, with TRBD2 matching over 7 bases. This CDR3 region has 14 residues. V dropped 3 bases and J dropped 8; count of bases not matched to a gene: 7. The CDR3 spells CASSFAGVGDIQYF. DNA of the CDR3: TGTGCCAGCAGTTTCGCGGGAGTGGGGGACATTCAGTACTTC.

V usage is TRBV6-1 and J usage is TRBJ2-5; D assignment may be TRBD1 or TRBD2 (5 bases each). Germline V gives CDR1 MNHNS, CDR2 SASEGT. V shed 6 bases and J shed 2 bases, with 10 bases lying between them. The CDR3 totals 13 residues. CDR3 sequence (DNA): TGTGCCAGCAGCGGGACCTTACAAGAGACCCAGTACTTC. Amino acid sequence: CASSGTLQETQYF.

The rearrangement joins TRBV19 to TRBJ2-1; 8 bases align to TRBD2. The CDR3 is 15 residues long. Looked up from germline, CDR1 is LNHDA and CDR2 is SQIVND (reference sequence). V lost 3 bases and J lost 0; bases outside the gene matches: 1. The CDR3 spells CASSMLAGSYNEQFF. The CDR3, as DNA: TGTGCCAGTAGTATGCTAGCGGGCTCCTACAATGAGCAGTTCTTC.

The chain employs TRBV24-1 and TRBJ2-2; no definite D call. Trimming cost V 9 bases and J 4 bases, with 8 bases left between them. The CDR3 has 12 amino acids. The germline gives CDR1 KGHDR, CDR2 SFDVKD. CDR3 DNA: TGTGCCACCGCGTACGGCACCGGGGAGCTGTTTTTT. Its translation is CATAYGTGELFF.

This clonotype appeared a single time. This chain connects TRBV7-9 to TRBJ2-1; tentatively, D is TRBD2 (5 bases). The CDR3 contains 12 residues. Between the trimmed V and J ends, which lost 7 bases and 4 bases, there was a span of 8 bases. From germline, CDR1 is SEHNR and CDR2 FQNEAQ (reference sequence). The CDR3: CASTQRYNEQFF. The CDR3 bases are TGTGCCAGCACCCAGCGGTACAATGAGCAGTTCTTC.

This chain joins TRBV18 and TRBJ2-5, with no clear D. Germline lookup yields CDR1 KGHSH and CDR2 LQKENI. Trimming removed 0 bases from V and 5 bases from J, with 4 bases in between. This CDR3 is built from 12 residues. The CDR3 DNA reads TGTGCCAGCTCACCACCAGGGGAGACCCAGTACTTC. Encoded protein: CASSPPGETQYF.

The chain is built from TRBV29-1 and TRBJ1-1; D not resolved. Germline assignment: CDR1 SQVTM and CDR2 ANQGSEA. The CDR3 totals 12 residues. Trimming pared 2 bases from V and 0 bases from J, leaving 4 bases between. CDR3 loop: CSVESLNTEAFF. The CDR3 region has the DNA TGCAGCGTTGAAAGCCTGAACACTGAAGCTTTCTTT.

The V call is TRBV29-1, the J call TRBJ2-3; D remains ambiguous. CDR3 length: 11 residues. CDR1 and CDR2 (germline): SQVTM, ANQGSEA. V dropped 6 bases and J dropped 8 bases, with 12 bases sitting between them. CDR3 region: CSVPYPGTQYF. CDR3 nucleotides: TGCAGCGTGCCTTACCCAGGTACGCAGTATTTT.

This clonotype was picked up one time. The chain combines TRBV2 with TRBJ1-5; tentative D call: TRBD1 (6 bases). The CDR3 is made up of 15 amino acids. Germline-derived CDR1 and CDR2 are SNHLY and FYNNEI. Trimming took off 4 bases at V and 2 bases at J, with 12 bases between the two ends. CDR3 sequence (DNA): TGTGCCAGCAGTGTTGGGGGGGCTGGCAATCAGCCCCAGCATTTT. It yields the protein CASSVGGAGNQPQHF.

The chain couples TRBV4-2 to TRBJ2-7; D may be TRBD1 (6 bases). Trimming removed 1 base from V and 1 base from J, with 17 bases in between. The germline CDR1 and CDR2 sequences are LGHNA and YNFKEQ. The CDR3 has 17 amino acids. This CDR3 reads CASSQGKQGVGSYEQYF. CDR3 sequence (DNA): TGTGCCAGCAGCCAAGGCAAACAGGGTGTAGGATCCTACGAGCAGTACTTC.

The genes are TRBV27 and TRBJ2-2; 7 bases align to TRBD1. The CDR3 covers 18 residues. The V and J ends lost 5 bases and 2 bases, in that order; junction bases with no gene match: 14. The V gene's germline CDR1 is MNHEY and CDR2 SMNVEV (reference sequence). In DNA form, the CDR3 reads TGTGCCAGCAGTCCGATATCCTGGCAGGGGGTTAACACCGGGGAGCTGTTTTTT. Translating it yields CASSPISWQGVNTGELFF.

J is TRBJ2-5 and V is TRBV28; TRBD2 agrees at 8 bases. After removal of 2 bases from V and 4 bases from J, the junction contained 0 bases not matched to a gene. This CDR3 spans 13 amino acids. Germline V CDR1 and CDR2: MDHEN, SYDVKM. The CDR3, as DNA: TGTGCCAGCAGTTTACTAGCGGGAGAGACCCAGTACTTC. It translates to CASSLLAGETQYF.

The chain recombines TRBV4-1 with TRBJ1-1; the D is unclear. V dropped 1 base and J dropped 1 base, with 10 bases sitting between them. The CDR3 sequence is 15 residues long. Per germline, CDR1 MGHRA and CDR2 YSYEKL. CDR3 in DNA: TGCGCCAGCAGCCAAGTATTGGACGGGAACACTGAAGCTTTCTTT. It specifies CASSQVLDGNTEAFF.

The DNA for the CDR3 is TGTGCCAGCAGCCACACAGACAGGGCTAATGAAAAACTGTTTTTT. Translated: CASSHTDRANEKLFF. This chain connects TRBV3-1 to TRBJ1-4, with 7 bases fitting TRBD1. In germline, CDR1 is LGHDT, CDR2 YNNKEL (reference sequence). Trimming removed 3 bases from V and 3 bases from J; junction bases left unmatched: 4. The CDR3 loop spans 15 amino acids. The entire variable domain, with the rest obtained from reference TRBV3-1 and TRBJ1-4, is as follows: DTAVSQTPKYLVTQMGNDKSIKCEQNLGHDTMYWYKQDSKKFLKIMFSYNNKELIINETVPNRFSPKSPDKAHLNLHINSLELGDSAVYFCASSHTDRANEKLFFGSGTQLSVL.

This clonotype was detected once. V usage is TRBV12-3 or TRBV12-4 and J usage is TRBJ2-7, with D possibly being TRBD1 (6 bases). CDR3 length: 14 amino acids. The V gene lost 1 base and the J gene lost 2 bases, with 9 bases spanning the gap. The CDR3 protein is CASSLVGQTYEQYF. The CDR3 nucleotides read TGTGCCAGCAGTTTAGTAGGACAGACCTACGAGCAGTACTTC.

The rearrangement links TRBV28 to TRBJ2-3; a weak D match, TRBD1 (6 bases). CDR1 is MDHEN and CDR2 is SYDVKM in the germline V gene. This CDR3 has 15 amino acids. V gave up 7 bases and J gave up 0 bases, with 14 bases separating them. DNA of the CDR3: TGTGCCAGCACCCTCAGACAGGAGAGCACAGATACGCAGTATTTT. This translates into CASTLRQESTDTQYF.

V and J are TRBV27 and TRBJ1-1, with D hard to call. The CDR3 runs 14 residues. Per the germline V gene, CDR1 is MNHEY and CDR2 is SMNVEV (reference sequence). Trimming left V 3 bases short and J 1 base short, with 9 bases between. CDR3: CASSLAGGNTEAFF. DNA for the CDR3: TGTGCCAGCAGTTTGGCAGGAGGGAACACTGAAGCTTTCTTT.